The clone carrying this T cell receptor (beta chain) has just one count. As yet, its antigen is unknown. TCRdb's copy holds only in-frame clones and misses some; the assay was immunoSEQ multiplex PCR. The sample contains 95,000 or so clones, 86% of which appear only once. These data belong to a study of identifying expanded T cells in peripheral blood. General study findings and limits: Technical replicates showed around 1.3 changed clones; approximately 2 weeks 15 to 20; four weeks 19. Two-week clone count variance significantly increased as total template count grew.

CDR3 length: 15 residues. The ends were cut back, 10 bases at V and 4 bases at J, with 18 bases in the middle. From germline, CDR1 is SGHDT and CDR2 YYEEEE. Healthy donors had no documented immune events, such as infections, while sampled. This sequence originates from a person aged 18 to 75 in good health. Sequenced sample: blood. This chain connects TRBV5-6 to TRBJ2-6; tentative D call: TRBD1 (5 bases). The CDR3 is CASSAQGTGANVLTF. The CDR3 DNA sequence: TGTGCCTCTTCCGCCCAGGGTACGGGGGCCAACGTCCTGACTTTC.